This passage covers 3 T cell receptor beta chains from one sample sequenced in a study of T-cell memory formation after mild COVID-19 (dated by TCRdb to about 2021). Library construction relied on 5' RACE. The data were produced on an Illumina NovaSeq 6000. Through fastp at Q25 and MiXCR, TCRdb rebuilt clones from the public reads, retaining in-frame beta chains. When rows share a CDR3 protein, they turn into one entry using the most common DNA and genes. The sample table shows roughly 310,000 distinct CDR3 sequences, and 15% to 20% are seen once. More than 20% of the sample belongs to the ten largest clones. Sequencing was done on a sample of PBMCs or a T cell subset sorted from them (not recorded which). These receptor sequences come from a man aged 18 to 30 who had mild COVID-19 (a few samples of this study predate the infection). The sample titles of this study are shuffled in the database, so cell type and time point are left out; the donor was told from shared clones.

V is TRBV27 and J is TRBJ1-4, with 10 bases aligning to TRBD1. Germline CDR1 reads MNHEY; CDR2 reads SMNVEV (reference sequence). The CDR3 extends over 15 amino acids. The CDR3 here is CAAGRIDRGHEKLFF. Written as DNA, the CDR3 is TGTGCTGCGGGGAGGATCGACAGGGGGCATGAAAAACTGTTTTTT.

This clonotype was seen repeatedly, ten times or more. This rearrangement joins TRBV7-9 to TRBJ2-3; D ambiguous. V shed 5 bases and J shed 5 bases, with 17 bases lying between them. CDR1 is SEHNR and CDR2 is FQNEAQ in the germline V gene (reference sequence). The CDR3 is 15 amino acids. CDR3 protein: CASSPGPSGRDTQYF. CDR3 sequence (DNA): TGTGCCAGCAGCCCTGGTCCTTCGGGCCGAGATACGCAGTATTTT.

The chain combines TRBV11-2 with TRBJ2-1; 8 bases align to TRBD2. Trimming removed 3 bases from V and 5 bases from J; junction bases left unmatched: 9. From germline, CDR1 is SGHAT and CDR2 FQNNGV. CDR3 length: 16 amino acids. The CDR3 loop is CASSFSSAGGHNEQFF. The CDR3 bases are TGTGCCAGCAGCTTTTCATCGGCGGGGGGCCACAATGAGCAGTTCTTC.